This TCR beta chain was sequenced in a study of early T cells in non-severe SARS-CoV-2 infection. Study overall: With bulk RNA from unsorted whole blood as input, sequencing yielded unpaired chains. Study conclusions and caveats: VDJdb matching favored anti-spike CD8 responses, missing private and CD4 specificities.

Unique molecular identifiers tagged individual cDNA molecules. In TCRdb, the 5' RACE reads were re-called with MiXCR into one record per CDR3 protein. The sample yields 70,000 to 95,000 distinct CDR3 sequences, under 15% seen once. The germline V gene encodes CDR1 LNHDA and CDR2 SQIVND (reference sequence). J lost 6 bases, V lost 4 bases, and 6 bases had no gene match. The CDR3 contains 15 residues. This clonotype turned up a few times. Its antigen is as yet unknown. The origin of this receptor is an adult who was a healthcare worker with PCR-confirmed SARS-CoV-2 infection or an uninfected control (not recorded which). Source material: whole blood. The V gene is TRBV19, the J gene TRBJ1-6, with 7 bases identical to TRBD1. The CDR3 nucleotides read TGTGCCAGTAGTACCGTACAGGGGAGTAATTCACCCCTCCACTTT. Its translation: CASSTVQGSNSPLHF. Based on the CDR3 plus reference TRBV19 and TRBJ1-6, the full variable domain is DGGITQSPKYLFRKEGQNVTLSCEQNLNHDAMYWYRQDPGQGLRLIYYSQIVNDFQKGDIAEGYSVSREKKESFPLTVTSAQKNPTAFYLCASSTVQGSNSPLHFGNGTRLTVT.